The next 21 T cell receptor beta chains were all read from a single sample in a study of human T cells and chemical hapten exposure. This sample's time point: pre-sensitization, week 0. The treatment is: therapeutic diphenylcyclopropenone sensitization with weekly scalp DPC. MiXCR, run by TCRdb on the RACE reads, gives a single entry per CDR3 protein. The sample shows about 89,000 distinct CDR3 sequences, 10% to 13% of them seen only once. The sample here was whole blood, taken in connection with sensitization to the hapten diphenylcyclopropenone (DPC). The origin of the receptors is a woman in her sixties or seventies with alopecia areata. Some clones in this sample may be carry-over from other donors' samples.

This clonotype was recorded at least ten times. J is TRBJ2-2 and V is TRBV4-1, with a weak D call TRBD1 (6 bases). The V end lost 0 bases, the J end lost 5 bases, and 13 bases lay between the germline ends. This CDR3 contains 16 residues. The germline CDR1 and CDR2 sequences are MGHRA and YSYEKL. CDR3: CASSQDMGARTGELFF. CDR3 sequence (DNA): TGCGCCAGCAGCCAAGATATGGGGGCGAGAACCGGGGAGCTGTTTTTT.

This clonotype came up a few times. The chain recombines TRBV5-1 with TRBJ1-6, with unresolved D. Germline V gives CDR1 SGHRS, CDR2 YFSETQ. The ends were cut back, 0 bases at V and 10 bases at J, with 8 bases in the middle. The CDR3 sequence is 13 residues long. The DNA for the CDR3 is TGCGCCAGCAGCTTGGAACCCCCCTCACCCCTCCACTTT. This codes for CASSLEPPSPLHF.

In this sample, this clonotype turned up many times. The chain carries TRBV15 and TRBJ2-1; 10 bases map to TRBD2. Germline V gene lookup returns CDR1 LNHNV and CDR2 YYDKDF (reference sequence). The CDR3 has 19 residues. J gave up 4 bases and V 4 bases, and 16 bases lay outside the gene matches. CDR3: CATSISDPLAGDPYNEQFF. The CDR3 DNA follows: TGTGCCACCAGCATCTCTGACCCTCTAGCGGGGGACCCTTACAATGAGCAGTTCTTC.

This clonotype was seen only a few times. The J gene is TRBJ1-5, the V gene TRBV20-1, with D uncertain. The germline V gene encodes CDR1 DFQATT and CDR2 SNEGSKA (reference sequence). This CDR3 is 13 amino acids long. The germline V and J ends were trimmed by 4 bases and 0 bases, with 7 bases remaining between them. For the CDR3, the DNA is TGCAGTGCTATACAGAATAGCAATCAGCCCCAGCATTTT. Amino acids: CSAIQNSNQPQHF.

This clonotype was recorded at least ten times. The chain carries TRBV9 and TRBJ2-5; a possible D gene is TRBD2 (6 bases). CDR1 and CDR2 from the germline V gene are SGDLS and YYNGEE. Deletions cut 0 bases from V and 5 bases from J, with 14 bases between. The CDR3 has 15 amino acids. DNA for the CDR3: TGTGCCAGCAGCGTAGATTTCGGGGGAGTGGAGACCCAGTACTTC. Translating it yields CASSVDFGGVETQYF.

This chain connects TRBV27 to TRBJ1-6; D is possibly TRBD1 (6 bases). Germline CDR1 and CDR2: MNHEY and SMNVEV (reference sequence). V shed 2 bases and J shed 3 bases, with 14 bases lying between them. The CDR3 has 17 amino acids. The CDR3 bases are TGTGCCAGCAGTTTAAGCGTAGGGGGAGACTATAATTCACCCCTCCACTTT. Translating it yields CASSLSVGGDYNSPLHF.

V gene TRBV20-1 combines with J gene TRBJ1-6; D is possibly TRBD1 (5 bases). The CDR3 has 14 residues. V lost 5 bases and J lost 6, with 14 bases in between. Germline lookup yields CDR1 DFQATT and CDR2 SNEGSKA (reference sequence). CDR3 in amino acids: CSASSPGPNSPLHF. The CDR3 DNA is TGCAGTGCTTCTTCACCGGGACCTAATTCACCCCTCCACTTT.

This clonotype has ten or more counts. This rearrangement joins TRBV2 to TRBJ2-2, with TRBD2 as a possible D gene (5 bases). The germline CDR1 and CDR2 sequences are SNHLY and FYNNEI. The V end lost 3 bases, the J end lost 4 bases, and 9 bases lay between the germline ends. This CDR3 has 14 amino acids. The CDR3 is CASSEEAGTGELFF. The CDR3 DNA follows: TGTGCCAGCAGTGAGGAGGCGGGCACCGGGGAGCTGTTTTTT.

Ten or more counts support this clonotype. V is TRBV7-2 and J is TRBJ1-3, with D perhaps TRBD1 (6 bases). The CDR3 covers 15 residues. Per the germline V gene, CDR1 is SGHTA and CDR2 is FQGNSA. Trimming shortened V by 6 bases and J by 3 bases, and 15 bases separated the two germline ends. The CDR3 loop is CASSSGAPVGNTIYF. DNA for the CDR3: TGTGCCAGCAGTTCAGGGGCGCCGGTTGGAAACACCATATATTTT.

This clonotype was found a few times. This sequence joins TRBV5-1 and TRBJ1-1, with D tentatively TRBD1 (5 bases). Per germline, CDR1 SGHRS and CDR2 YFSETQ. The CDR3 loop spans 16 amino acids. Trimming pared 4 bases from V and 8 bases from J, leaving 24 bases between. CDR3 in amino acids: CASSPTGGDFRFEAFF. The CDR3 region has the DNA TGCGCCAGCAGCCCAACCGGGGGGGATTTTCGCTTCGAAGCTTTCTTT.

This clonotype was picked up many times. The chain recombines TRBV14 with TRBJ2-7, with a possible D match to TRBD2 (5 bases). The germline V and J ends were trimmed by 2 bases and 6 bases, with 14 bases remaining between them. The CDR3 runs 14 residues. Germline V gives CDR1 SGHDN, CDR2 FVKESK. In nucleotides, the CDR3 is TGTGCCAGCAGCCAACGCCTTTCGGGGTCCGAGCAGTACTTC. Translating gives CASSQRLSGSEQYF.

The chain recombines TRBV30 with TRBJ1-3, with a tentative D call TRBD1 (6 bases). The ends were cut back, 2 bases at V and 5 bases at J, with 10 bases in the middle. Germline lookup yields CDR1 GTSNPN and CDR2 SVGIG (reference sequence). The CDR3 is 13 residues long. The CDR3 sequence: CAWSTGFRNTIYF. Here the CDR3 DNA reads TGTGCCTGGAGTACAGGGTTTCGAAACACCATATATTTT.

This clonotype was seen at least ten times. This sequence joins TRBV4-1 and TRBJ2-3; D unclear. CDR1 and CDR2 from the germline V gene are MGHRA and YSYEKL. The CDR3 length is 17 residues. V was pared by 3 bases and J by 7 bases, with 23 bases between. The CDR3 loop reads CASSQEGRWNLGHTQYF. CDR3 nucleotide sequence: TGCGCCAGCAGCCAGGAAGGACGCTGGAACCTGGGCCATACGCAGTATTTT.

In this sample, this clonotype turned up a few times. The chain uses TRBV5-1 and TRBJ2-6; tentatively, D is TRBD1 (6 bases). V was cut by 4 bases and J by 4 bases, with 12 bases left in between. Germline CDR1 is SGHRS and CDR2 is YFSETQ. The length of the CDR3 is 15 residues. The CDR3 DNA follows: TGCGCCAGCAGCCAGGGGCCGGGCGGGGCCAACGTCCTGACTTTC. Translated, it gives CASSQGPGGANVLTF.

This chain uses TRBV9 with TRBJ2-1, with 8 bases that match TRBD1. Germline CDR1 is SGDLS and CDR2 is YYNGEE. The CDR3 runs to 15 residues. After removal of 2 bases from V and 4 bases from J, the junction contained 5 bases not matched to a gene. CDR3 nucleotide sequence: TGTGCCAGCAGCGTTGTGGGACAGGAGTACAATGAGCAGTTCTTC. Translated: CASSVVGQEYNEQFF. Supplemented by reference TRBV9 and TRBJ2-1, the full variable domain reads DSGVTQTPKHLITATGQRVTLRCSPRSGDLSVYWYQQSLDQGLQFLIQYYNGEERAKGNILERFSAQQFPDLHSELNLSSLELGDSALYFCASSVVGQEYNEQFFGPGTRLTVL.

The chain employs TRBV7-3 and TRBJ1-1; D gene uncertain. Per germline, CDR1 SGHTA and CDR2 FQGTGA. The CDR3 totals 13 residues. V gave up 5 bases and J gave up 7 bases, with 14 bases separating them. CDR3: CASSPDAAGEAFF. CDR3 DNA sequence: TGTGCCAGCAGCCCCGACGCGGCAGGTGAAGCTTTCTTT.

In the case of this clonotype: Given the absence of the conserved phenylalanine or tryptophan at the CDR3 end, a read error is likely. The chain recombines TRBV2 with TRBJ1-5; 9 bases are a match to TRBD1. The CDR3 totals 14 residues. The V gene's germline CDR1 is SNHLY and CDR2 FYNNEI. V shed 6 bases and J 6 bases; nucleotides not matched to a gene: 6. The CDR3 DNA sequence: TGTGCCAGCAGCGGGGACAGGGTTCTTCAGCCCCAGCATCTT. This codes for CASSGDRVLQPQHL.

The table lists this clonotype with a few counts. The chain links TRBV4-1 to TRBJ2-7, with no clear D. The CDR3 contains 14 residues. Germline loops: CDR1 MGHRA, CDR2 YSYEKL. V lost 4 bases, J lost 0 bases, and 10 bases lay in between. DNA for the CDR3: TGCGCCAGCAGCCGGGCAGAGTCCTCCTACGAGCAGTACTTC. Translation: CASSRAESSYEQYF.

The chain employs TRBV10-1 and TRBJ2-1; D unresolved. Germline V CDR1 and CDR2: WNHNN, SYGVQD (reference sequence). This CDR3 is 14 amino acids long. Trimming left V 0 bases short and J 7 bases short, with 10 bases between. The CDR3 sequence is CASSESNQPNEQFF. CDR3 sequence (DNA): TGCGCCAGCAGTGAGTCGAACCAGCCAAATGAGCAGTTCTTC.

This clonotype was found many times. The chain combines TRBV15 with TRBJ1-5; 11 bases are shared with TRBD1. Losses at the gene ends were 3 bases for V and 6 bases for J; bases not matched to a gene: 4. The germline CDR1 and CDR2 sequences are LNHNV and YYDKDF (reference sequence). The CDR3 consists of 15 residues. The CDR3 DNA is TGTGCCACCAGCAGGGACAGGGGGCCGATTCAGCCCCAGCATTTT. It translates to CATSRDRGPIQPQHF.

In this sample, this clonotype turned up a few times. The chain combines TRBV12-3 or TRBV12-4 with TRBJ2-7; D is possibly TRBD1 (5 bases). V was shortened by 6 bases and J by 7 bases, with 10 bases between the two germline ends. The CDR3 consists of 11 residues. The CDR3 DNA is TGTGCCAGCAGCTCAGGGTGGGAGCAGTACTTC. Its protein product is CASSSGWEQYF.